A selection of T cell receptor beta chains follows, all from one sample in a study of technical replicates of blood from a few donors. Sequenced by immunoSEQ multiplex PCR; TCRdb stores in-frame clones only, minus some. The sample has around 83,000 clones, 91% seen once. Sequenced sample: T cells isolated from PBMCs. The source of these receptors is a human donor in good health. Some clones in this sample may be carry-over from other donors' samples. The conserved cysteine and the conserved F or W are not part of the CDR3 here. The order of the fields is J gene, clone size, V gene, CDR3 protein. Rows may omit the clone size; those that give it use once, few, many or a size class.

J: TRBJ2-2; size: .; V: TRBV10-1; CDR3: ASSESPIGELF
J: TRBJ2-1; size: .; V: TRBV9; CDR3: ASSELAGLGNNEQF
J: TRBJ1-1; size: .; V: TRBV4-3; CDR3: ASSQQGEAF
J: TRBJ2-1; size: .; V: TRBV4-3; CDR3: ASSQVALAGVVNEQF
J: TRBJ2-6; size: .; V: TRBV11-3; CDR3: ASSTKQGAGANVLT
J: TRBJ2-3; size: .; V: TRBV29-1; CDR3: SVERPGTDTQY
J: TRBJ2-3; size: .; V: TRBV7-3; CDR3: ASSLGLAGITDTQY
J: TRBJ2-5; size: .; V: TRBV27; CDR3: ASSLLAETGEETQY
J: TRBJ2-7; size: .; V: TRBV7-9; CDR3: ASSFSGRAYEQY
J: TRBJ1-2; size: .; V: TRBV25-1; CDR3: ASSDSMGQALTGYT
J: TRBJ1-1; size: .; V: TRBV11-3; CDR3: ASSLGRGRADTEAF
J: TRBJ2-7; size: once; V: TRBV7-9; CDR3: ASSLGDSEQY
J: TRBJ2-7; size: .; V: TRBV5-1; CDR3: ASSLVDRTYEQY
J: TRBJ2-6; size: .; V: TRBV2; CDR3: ASRLGTGGSGANVLT
J: TRBJ2-1; size: .; V: TRBV6-6; CDR3: ASSYTVSNEQF
J: TRBJ2-3; size: .; V: TRBV10-3; CDR3: AISALSQGGDTQY
J: TRBJ2-6; size: .; V: TRBV7-8; CDR3: ASSPRESGANVLT
J: TRBJ1-1; size: .; V: TRBV2; CDR3: ASSEWGGRNTEAF
J: TRBJ2-7; size: .; V: TRBV4-3; CDR3: ASSPDAGSYEQY
J: TRBJ1-2; size: .; V: TRBV5-5; CDR3: ASSLGSPGGYGYT
J: TRBJ2-2; size: .; V: TRBV7-3; CDR3: ASSYTGVGELF
J: TRBJ2-7; size: .; V: TRBV9; CDR3: ASSPTSGRSYEQY
J: TRBJ2-3; size: .; V: TRBV7-6; CDR3: ASSFYAGREWGDTQY
J: TRBJ1-3; size: .; V: TRBV29-1; CDR3: SGHSSGNTIY
J: TRBJ1-2; size: .; V: TRBV5-1; CDR3: ASSLGTGNYGYT
J: TRBJ2-1; size: .; V: TRBV28; CDR3: ASREEREVGNEQF
J: TRBJ1-3; size: .; V: TRBV4-1; CDR3: ASSLNGNTIY
J: TRBJ2-7; size: .; V: TRBV6-5; CDR3: ASSYSRERTYEQY
J: TRBJ1-1; size: few; V: TRBV9; CDR3: ASSVAGAGTEAF
J: TRBJ1-1; size: .; V: TRBV6-5; CDR3: ASSGDRGRTEAF
J: TRBJ1-2; size: .; V: TRBV7-8; CDR3: ASSDRRDRGREGYT
J: TRBJ2-7; size: .; V: TRBV19; CDR3: ASSIVASYEQY
J: TRBJ2-5; size: .; V: TRBV6-1; CDR3: ASSDKERETQY
J: TRBJ2-1; size: .; V: TRBV4-3; CDR3: ASSRKGRSSYNEQF